This TCR beta chain was identified during a study of OX40 agonist ivuxolimab in advanced cancers. Looking at the study overall: A history of anti-PD-1, anti-PD-L1 or anti-CTLA-4 therapy was acceptable, and roughly 40% had some.

Germline CDR1 reads LGHNA; CDR2 reads YSLEER. This CDR3 region has 16 residues. Between the trimmed V and J ends, which lost 3 bases and 4 bases, there was a span of 16 bases. Data came from immunoSEQ multiplex PCR; TCRdb stores just in-frame clones and leaves some out. Of 45,000 to 60,000 clones in the sample, roughly nine tenths were seen once. Sequencing used CD4+ or CD8+ T cells sorted from blood, obtained in a trial of the OX40 agonist ivuxolimab. The TCR originated in an adult with an advanced solid tumor such as melanoma, head and neck, liver or kidney cancer. The V call is TRBV4-3, the J call TRBJ2-1; D might be TRBD1 (6 bases). CDR3 DNA sequence: TGCGCCAGCAGCCAGTCCCTCAGGGGAGTATACAATGAGCAGTTCTTC. Translation: CASSQSLRGVYNEQFF.